What follows are 5 T cell receptor beta chains derived from one specimen sequenced in a study of shared clonotypes between healthy human individuals. The data were produced by immunoSEQ multiplex PCR, yet TCRdb's version contains in-frame clones alone and is incomplete. The sample consists of about 1 million clones, roughly 75% of them appearing once. The sequencing sample was made of memory CD4+ T cells sorted from blood. As for subset: CD45RA-negative fraction. These receptors were obtained from a man between 18 and 35 years old in good health.

The chain links TRBV12-5 to TRBJ2-3; 12 nucleotides match TRBD2. The germline gives CDR1 LGHNT, CDR2 FRNRAP. CDR3 length: 19 amino acids. With V trimmed by 6 bases and J by 5 bases, 18 bases remained unmatched. CDR3 in amino acids: CASGLTLSSGRGTQDTQYF. CDR3 DNA sequence: TGTGCTAGTGGACTAACCCTGTCTAGCGGGAGGGGCACCCAAGATACGCAGTATTTT.

CDR3 amino acids: CASSLFPSSGRVDEQYF. In nucleotides, the CDR3 is TGTGCCAGCAGTTTATTCCCCTCTAGCGGGAGGGTCGACGAGCAGTACTTC. V and J are TRBV27 and TRBJ2-7; 12 bases align to TRBD2. After removal of 1 base from V and 5 bases from J, the junction contained 9 bases not matched to a gene. CDR3 size: 17 residues. Germline-derived CDR1 and CDR2 are MNHEY and SMNVEV (reference sequence).

This rearrangement joins TRBV15 to TRBJ1-1; D perhaps matches TRBD1 (5 bases). Germline loops: CDR1 LNHNV, CDR2 YYDKDF (reference sequence). The CDR3 is made up of 13 amino acids. Deletions cut 0 bases from V and 4 bases from J, with 6 bases between. In DNA, the CDR3 is TGTGCCACCAGCAGAGACAGGGTCACTGAAGCTTTCTTT. It yields the protein CATSRDRVTEAFF.

This clone was counted a single time. This rearrangement joins TRBV27 to TRBJ1-1, with D possibly matching TRBD1 (5 bases). CDR3 length equals 14 residues. Germline-derived CDR1 and CDR2 are MNHEY and SMNVEV (reference sequence). The germline V and J ends were trimmed by 6 bases and 3 bases, with 14 bases remaining between them. This chain's CDR3 is CASRATGDDTEAFF. In DNA form, the CDR3 reads TGTGCCAGCAGGGCCACAGGAGACGACACTGAAGCTTTCTTT.

The genes are TRBV2 and TRBJ2-2; D may be TRBD1 (5 bases). Trimming took 3 bases from V and 4 from J, leaving 15 bases between them. The germline V gene encodes CDR1 SNHLY and CDR2 FYNNEI. CDR3 size: 16 residues. The CDR3 DNA reads TGTGCCAGCAGTGACCAAGATGGGGCGGTCACCGGGGAGCTGTTTTTT. Its translation: CASSDQDGAVTGELFF.